This T cell receptor (beta chain) was profiled in a study of T-cell memory formation after mild COVID-19. Broader study findings: Pre-infection memory showed some responding clones, and this suggested that cross-reactive memory joined.

In TCRdb, the 5' RACE reads were re-called with MiXCR into one record per CDR3 protein. Of 300,000 to 400,000 distinct CDR3 sequences listed, around a sixth are singletons. As to this clonotype: Its target is unknown.

CDR1 SGHVS and CDR2 FNYEAQ come from the germline V gene. The CDR3 has 15 amino acids. The V end lost 5 bases, the J end lost 7 bases, and 18 bases lay between the germline ends. The chain carries TRBV7-6 and TRBJ2-1; possible D gene TRBD2, 6 bases. The origin of this receptor is a man aged 18 to 29 who had mild COVID-19 (a few samples of this study predate the infection). Cell type and time point are not known. Sequenced input: PBMCs or a T cell subset sorted from them (not recorded which). CDR3 residues: CASSEVTSTGNEQFF. CDR3 bases: TGTGCCAGCAGCGAAGTAACTAGCACTGGAAATGAGCAGTTCTTC.